The 7 T cell receptor beta chains below were found in one sample sequenced in a study of cytomegalovirus exposure and HLA in healthy donors. Vbeta (60) and Jbeta (13) primers were used in the PCR. Profiled with immunoSEQ multiplex PCR; TCRdb holds only in-frame clones, not every one. There are about 170,000 clones in the sample; around 77% occur only once, and 2.5% to 3.5% lies in the top ten. The sequencing input was PBMCs. These TCRs come from a female donor in good health and CMV-seronegative.

V and J are TRBV7-3 and TRBJ2-2, with D maybe TRBD2 (5 bases). V shed 0 bases and J shed 6 bases, with 17 bases lying between them. This CDR3 is 17 amino acids long. Germline V gives CDR1 SGHTA, CDR2 FQGTGA. CDR3 sequence: CASSLTFELDRPGELFF. As DNA, the CDR3 is TGTGCCAGCAGCTTAACGTTCGAACTAGATAGACCCGGGGAGCTGTTTTTT.

The J gene is TRBJ1-5, the V gene TRBV6-1, with TRBD1 matching 9 bases. V lost 6 bases to trimming and J lost 6 bases; unmatched junction nucleotides: 9. CDR1 is MNHNS and CDR2 is SASEGT in the germline V gene. This CDR3 is built from 15 residues. CDR3 in DNA: TGTGCCAGCAGCGTTGGGACAGGGAGGATTCAGCCCCAGCATTTT. The encoded protein is CASSVGTGRIQPQHF.

V and J are TRBV19 and TRBJ2-7; possible D gene TRBD2, 5 bases. Trimming stripped 5 bases from V and 4 bases from J, with 9 bases between. CDR3 size: 12 residues. Germline CDR1 is LNHDA and CDR2 is SQIVND (reference sequence). The CDR3: CASSADLYEQYF. CDR3 sequence (DNA): TGTGCCAGTAGTGCGGACTTATACGAGCAGTACTTC. The variable domain in full, with the rest retrieved from reference TRBV19 and TRBJ2-7, is DGGITQSPKYLFRKEGQNVTLSCEQNLNHDAMYWYRQDPGQGLRLIYYSQIVNDFQKGDIAEGYSVSREKKESFPLTVTSAQKNPTAFYLCASSADLYEQYFGPGTRLTVT.

V usage is TRBV5-6 and J usage is TRBJ2-7; weak D call: TRBD1 (6 bases). Germline loops: CDR1 SGHDT, CDR2 YYEEEE. V was trimmed by 5 bases and J by 0 bases, leaving 15 bases between them. This CDR3 region has 15 residues. The CDR3 spells CASRLPGQSSYEQYF. In DNA form, the CDR3 reads TGTGCCAGCAGACTCCCGGGACAAAGCTCCTACGAGCAGTACTTC.

The genes are TRBV14 and TRBJ2-5; TRBD2 matches at 7 bases. From germline, CDR1 is SGHDN and CDR2 FVKESK. V was pared by 4 bases and J by 5 bases, with 4 bases of the junction left unmatched. CDR3 length: 13 amino acids. CDR3 region: CASSRGLGETQYF. The CDR3, as DNA: TGTGCCAGCAGCCGTGGACTAGGGGAGACCCAGTACTTC.

The chain links TRBV18 to TRBJ2-3, with TRBD1 matching 7 bases. CDR1 KGHSH and CDR2 LQKENI come from the germline V gene. This CDR3 contains 16 residues. J gave up 2 bases and V 8 bases, and 13 bases lay outside the gene matches. The CDR3 reads CASPNDGTDVTDTQYF. The CDR3 DNA sequence: TGTGCCAGCCCTAACGATGGGACAGACGTCACAGATACGCAGTATTTT.

Here the CDR3 reads CASSIQGLNQPQHF. CDR3 in DNA: TGTGCCAGCAGCATACAGGGGTTAAATCAGCCCCAGCATTTT. V is TRBV7-9 and J is TRBJ1-5; 7 bases agree with TRBD1. CDR3 size: 14 residues. The germline gives CDR1 SEHNR, CDR2 FQNEAQ (reference sequence). The trim removed 5 bases at V and 4 bases at J, leaving 5 bases unmatched.